These 22 T cell receptor beta chains originate from one sample sequenced in a study of CD8+CD57+ T cells in acquired aplastic anemia (dated by TCRdb to the late 2010s). The patients picked for sequencing were ones in whom flow cytometry had shown an expansion of CD8+CD57+ cells. The listed sequencing device is Illumina HiSeq 2000. Genomic DNA was used as template for profiling of TCR beta VDJ combinations and CDR3 sequences. Clones were called with MiXCR by TCRdb after fastp trimmed the public reads at Q25, and only in-frame beta chains were retained. CDR3 protein duplicates are merged, each entry listing the most common genes and DNA. The sample table shows over 150,000 distinct CDR3 sequences, and approximately 52% are seen once. In total, the top ten clones hold around 12% of the sample. Source material: sorted CD4+, CD8+, or CD8+CD57+ T cells (not recorded which) from PBMCs. The receptors come from a human donor with aplastic anemia.

Details on this clonotype: A read error may account for a junction end that differs from germline. The chain has TRBV5-4 and TRBJ2-1; D is perhaps TRBD1 (6 bases). The germline gives CDR1 SGHNT, CDR2 YYREEE (reference sequence). This CDR3 comprises 15 residues. The CDR3 DNA sequence: TGTGCCAGCAGCCAAACAGGGAATCGATACAATGGGCAGTTCTTC. It is translated as CASSQTGNRYNGQFF.

This chain joins TRBV2 and TRBJ2-1, with 7 bases matching TRBD2. The CDR3 has 15 amino acids. Germline CDR1 reads SNHLY; CDR2 reads FYNNEI. With V trimmed by 6 bases and J by 0 bases, 5 bases remained unmatched. DNA for the CDR3: TGTGCCAGCAGCATGCTAGCGGCCTCCTACAATGAGCAGTTCTTC. Amino acids: CASSMLAASYNEQFF.

V usage is TRBV6-1 and J usage is TRBJ2-5; D possibly matches TRBD1 or TRBD2 (5 bases each). The germline gives CDR1 MNHNS, CDR2 SASEGT. The CDR3 is made up of 15 amino acids. V lost 8 bases and J 5 bases, leaving 21 bases between the germline ends. CDR3 nucleotide sequence: TGTGCCAGCGGAAACCGGGACCAATGGGGGGAGACCCAGTACTTC. Translation: CASGNRDQWGETQYF.

The CDR3 region is CASTSSLGVWYEQYF. CDR3 coding DNA: TGCGCCAGCACCTCCTCCCTGGGGGTCTGGTACGAGCAGTACTTC. This chain uses TRBV10-1 with TRBJ2-7, with D perhaps assigned TRBD1 or TRBD2 (5 bases each). The CDR3 totals 15 residues. Trimming removed 7 bases at V and 4 bases at J, with 20 bases between. Per germline, CDR1 WNHNN and CDR2 SYGVQD (reference sequence).

This clonotype appeared many times. This chain connects TRBV11-2 to TRBJ2-3; possibly TRBD2 for D (5 bases). Trimming left V 5 bases short and J 0 bases short, with 12 bases between. Germline V gene lookup returns CDR1 SGHAT and CDR2 FQNNGV. CDR3 length: 15 residues. The CDR3 is CASSVVQRSTDTQYF. The CDR3 DNA follows: TGTGCCAGCAGCGTCGTCCAGCGGAGCACAGATACGCAGTATTTT.

On this clonotype itself: Possible read error: a much larger clone is one base away. The gene calls are TRBV12-5 and TRBJ1-5; 7 bases are a match to TRBD1. The CDR3 has 17 residues. Looked up from germline, CDR1 is LGHNT and CDR2 is FRNRAP. This chain's CDR3 is CASGFSLGTEPNRPQHF. In DNA form, the CDR3 reads TGTGCTAGTGGTTTTTCCCTAGGGACAGAACCCAATCGGCCCCAGCATTTT.

This rearrangement joins TRBV9 to TRBJ1-1; D not certain. This CDR3 is 14 amino acids long. The V end was cut by 0 bases, the J end by 4 bases, with 10 bases between. Germline V gene sequence: CDR1 SGDLS, CDR2 YYNGEE. The CDR3 protein is CASSVAGSSTEAFF. Here the CDR3 DNA reads TGTGCCAGCAGCGTAGCCGGCAGCAGCACTGAAGCTTTCTTT.

Many counts were recorded for this clonotype. The genes are TRBV4-1 and TRBJ1-2; 10 nucleotides line up with TRBD1. Germline assignment: CDR1 MGHRA and CDR2 YSYEKL. After removal of 1 base from V and 4 bases from J, the junction contained 6 bases not matched to a gene. The CDR3 is 16 amino acids. This CDR3 reads CASSQGTGGGVYGYTF. CDR3 nucleotides: TGCGCCAGCAGCCAAGGGACAGGGGGGGGTGTCTATGGCTACACCTTC.

The rearrangement links TRBV11-3 to TRBJ2-2, with 7 bases aligning to TRBD2. The CDR3 totals 18 residues. With V trimmed by 3 bases and J by 4 bases, 14 bases remained unmatched. Germline CDR1 is SGHNT and CDR2 is YENEEA. The CDR3 coding sequence is TGTGCCAGCAGCTTGGGGTTTGGGACTACGTCAATCACCGGGGAGCTGTTTTTT. Its protein product is CASSLGFGTTSITGELFF.

This clonotype was found once. One junction end disagrees with the germline gene, perhaps due to a read error. The gene calls are TRBV4-1 and TRBJ2-7; TRBD1 matches at 7 bases. In germline, CDR1 is MGHRA, CDR2 YSYEKL. The CDR3 contains 13 residues. The CDR3 DNA sequence: TGCGCCAGCAACCAAGGGGGCGACTACGAGCAGTGCTTC. Translating it yields CASNQGGDYEQCF.

The J gene is TRBJ2-7, the V gene TRBV10-2, with TRBD1 matching over 8 bases. The CDR3 loop spans 14 amino acids. Unmatched junction bases numbered 7, after V lost 6 bases and J lost 3 bases. The germline V gene encodes CDR1 WSHSY and CDR2 SAAADI. CDR3: CASSQDRGSYEQYF. In DNA form, the CDR3 reads TGCGCCAGCAGCCAAGACAGGGGTAGCTACGAGCAGTACTTC.

V and J are TRBV10-1 and TRBJ1-2; D uncertain. The V gene's germline CDR1 is WNHNN and CDR2 SYGVQD (reference sequence). There are 12 residues in the CDR3. V was clipped by 11 bases and J by 5 bases, with 15 bases between them. CDR3 residues: CAVAGEGYGYTF. Here the CDR3 DNA reads TGCGCCGTGGCCGGGGAGGGATATGGCTACACCTTC.

The chain links TRBV20-1 to TRBJ2-2; 7 nucleotides match TRBD1. Trimming took 3 bases from V and 5 from J; bases not matched to a gene: 0. Germline CDR1 DFQATT, CDR2 SNEGSKA (reference sequence). CDR3 length equals 12 residues. CDR3 bases: TGCAGTGCTAGGACAGGGACCGGGGAGCTGTTTTTT. Protein: CSARTGTGELFF.

This clonotype was observed many times. V is TRBV16 and J is TRBJ1-1; no firm D call. Deletions cut 0 bases from V and 1 base from J, with 3 bases between. This CDR3 spans 13 amino acids. From germline, CDR1 is KGHSY and CDR2 FQNENV. CDR3 loop: CASSQSENTEAFF. The CDR3 DNA sequence: TGTGCCAGCAGCCAATCGGAGAACACTGAAGCTTTCTTT.

For this clonotype: The junction and the germline gene differ at one end; a read error may be behind it. This chain uses TRBV29-1 with TRBJ1-2; 8 bases are shared with TRBD1. This CDR3 has 14 amino acids. CDR1 is SQVTM and CDR2 is ANQGSEA in the germline V gene. CDR3 in amino acids: CSVEDRGQAMALSF. The CDR3 DNA follows: TGCAGCGTTGAAGATCGGGGACAGGCTATGGCTCTCTCCTTC.

About this clonotype: No conserved phenylalanine or tryptophan is present at the end of the CDR3, so a read error is the likely explanation. This chain links TRBV4-3 with TRBJ2-5; TRBD2 is a possible D gene (6 bases). This CDR3 is built from 16 residues. CDR1 is LGHNA and CDR2 is YSLEER in the germline V gene. Here the CDR3 reads CASSQDLGGIQGTQYL. CDR3 coding DNA: TGCGCCAGCAGCCAAGATTTGGGCGGGATCCAAGGGACCCAGTACCTC.

V gene TRBV7-9 combines with J gene TRBJ1-6; the D gene is possibly TRBD1 (6 bases). Germline assignment: CDR1 SEHNR and CDR2 FQNEAQ (reference sequence). The CDR3 consists of 14 residues. The V end was cut by 5 bases, the J end by 10 bases, with 15 bases between. CDR3 nucleotide sequence: TGTGCCAGCAGCGGGGACACCGGATTCTCACCCCTCCACTTT. Translating gives CASSGDTGFSPLHF.

This chain joins TRBV11-2 and TRBJ1-1; D is undetermined. The germline V gene encodes CDR1 SGHAT and CDR2 FQNNGV. Trimming stripped 0 bases from V and 1 base from J, with 9 bases between. The CDR3 runs 15 residues. CDR3 nucleotides: TGTGCCAGCAGCTTAGATCCCAGCTCGAACACTGAAGCTTTCTTT. Amino acid sequence: CASSLDPSSNTEAFF.

CDR3 nucleotide sequence: TGTGCCAGCAGTGATACATTACTAGCGGGAGTAAGGAATGAGCAGTTCTTC. This codes for CASSDTLLAGVRNEQFF. The J gene is TRBJ2-1, the V gene TRBV25-1; 11 bases line up with TRBD2. Germline V gene data show CDR1 as MGHDK and CDR2 as SYGVNS. The V segment lost 3 bases and the J segment 7 bases; nucleotides outside the gene matches: 11. There are 17 residues in the CDR3.

The CDR3, as DNA: TGTGCCAGCAGCTTTGGGGCGGCCGCCGAGCAGTACTTC. Translation gives CASSFGAAAEQYF. The rearrangement links TRBV11-3 to TRBJ2-7, with D possibly matching TRBD1 (5 bases). Germline-derived CDR1 and CDR2 are SGHNT and YENEEA. The V end lost 3 bases, the J end lost 6 bases, and 12 bases lay between the germline ends. The CDR3 totals 13 residues.

This clonotype was recorded a few times. The chain joins TRBV2 to TRBJ1-1; a weak D match, TRBD1 (6 bases). V was trimmed by 8 bases and J by 1 base, leaving 20 bases between them. This CDR3 is built from 16 residues. Germline CDR1 is SNHLY and CDR2 is FYNNEI. CDR3 coding DNA: TGTGCCAGCGACTTAGGACAGTTTTTGGGGAACACTGAAGCTTTCTTT. This sequence encodes CASDLGQFLGNTEAFF. The whole variable domain, remainder taken from reference TRBV2 and TRBJ1-1, is EPEVTQTPSHQVTQMGQEVILRCVPISNHLYFYWYRQILGQKVEFLVSFYNNEISEKSEIFDDQFSVERPDGSNFTLKIRSTKLEDSAMYFCASDLGQFLGNTEAFFGQGTRLTVV.

This clonotype was seen ten or more times. This rearrangement joins TRBV6-2 or TRBV6-3 to TRBJ1-6; D not resolved. Trimming took off 2 bases at V and 6 bases at J, with 11 bases between the two ends. Per the germline V gene, CDR1 is MNHEY and CDR2 is SVGEGT. The CDR3 covers 15 residues. CDR3 sequence reads: CASSYMADGNSPLHF. CDR3 nucleotides: TGTGCCAGCAGTTACATGGCGGATGGTAATTCACCCCTCCACTTT.